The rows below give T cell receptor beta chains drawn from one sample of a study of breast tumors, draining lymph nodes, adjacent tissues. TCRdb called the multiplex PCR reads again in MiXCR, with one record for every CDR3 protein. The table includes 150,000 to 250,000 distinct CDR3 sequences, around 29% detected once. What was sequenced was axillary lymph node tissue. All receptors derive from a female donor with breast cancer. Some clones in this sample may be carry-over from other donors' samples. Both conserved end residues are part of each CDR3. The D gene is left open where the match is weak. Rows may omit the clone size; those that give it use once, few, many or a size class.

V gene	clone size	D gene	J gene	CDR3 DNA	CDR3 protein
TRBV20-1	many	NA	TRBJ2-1	TGCAGTGCTAGAGACTCTCTACTTCCCTACAATGAGCAGTTCTTC	CSARDSLLPYNEQFF
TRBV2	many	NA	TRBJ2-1	TGTGCCAGCAGTGCAAGTGGAGGTGGGGATGAGCAGTTCTTC	CASSASGGGDEQFF
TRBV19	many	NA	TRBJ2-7	TGTGCCAGTAGTATTAAGGGATGGCACGAGCAGTACTTC	CASSIKGWHEQYF
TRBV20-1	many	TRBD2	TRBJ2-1	TGCAGTGCCATCCGGGACTATCTGCGCCATGAGCAGTTCTTC	CSAIRDYLRHEQFF
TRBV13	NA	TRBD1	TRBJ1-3	TGTGCCAGCAGCCCACCTGGACAGGGGGCGGACACCATATATTTT	CASSPPGQGADTIYF
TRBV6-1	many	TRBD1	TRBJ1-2	TGTGCCAGCAGTGAAGCCCTGGACAGGAGCCATTATGGCTACACCTTC	CASSEALDRSHYGYTF
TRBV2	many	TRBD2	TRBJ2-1	TGTGCCAGCAGAAGACTAGCGGGGGGTCGGGATGAGCAGTTCTTC	CASRRLAGGRDEQFF
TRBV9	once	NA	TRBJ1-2	TGTGCCAGCAGCGTAGATCAGGATTGGGGTGGCTACACCTTC	CASSVDQDWGGYTF
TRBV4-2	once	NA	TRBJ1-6	TGTGCCAGCAGCCAAGATAAGGGCGTTTGGTCACCCCTCCACTTT	CASSQDKGVWSPLHF
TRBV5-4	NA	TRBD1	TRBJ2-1	TGTGCCAGCAGCCTAAGGACAGGGGGGGATGAGCAGTTCTTC	CASSLRTGGDEQFF
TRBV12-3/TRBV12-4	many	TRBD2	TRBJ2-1	TGTGCCAGCAGTTTACTACTAGCGGGAGTTCATGAGCAGTTCTTC	CASSLLLAGVHEQFF
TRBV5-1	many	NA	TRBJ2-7	TGCGCCAGCAGCTTGACGCGGGGGGCAGGGGGTGTCGAGCAGTACTTC	CASSLTRGAGGVEQYF
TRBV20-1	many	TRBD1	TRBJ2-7	TGCAGTGCGAGCCGGGACAGGGGGCGCGAGCAGTACTTC	CSASRDRGREQYF
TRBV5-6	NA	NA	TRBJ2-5	TGTGCCAGCAGCTTGATCGTGGGTGGGGACACCCAGTACTTC	CASSLIVGGDTQYF
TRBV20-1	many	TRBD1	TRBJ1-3	TGCAGTGCGCCCCAGGGGGAGACTGGAAACACCATATATTTT	CSAPQGETGNTIYF
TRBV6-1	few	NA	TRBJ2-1	TGTGCCAGCAGTGAGCGGGGCCCCTCCTACAATGAGCAGTTCTTC	CASSERGPSYNEQFF